This record looks at one TCR beta chain sequence and its context. Its cognate antigen is unknown. The data belong to a study of CD8 T cells in ankylosing spondylitis. General study findings and limits: Several highly homologous variants made up a TCR beta motif that seemed to typify ankylosing spondylitis blood. There was reportedly significant enrichment of clones that were disease-linked in matched ankylosing spondylitis synovial fluid. In reactive arthritis synovial fluid and blood, some motif variants had been reported before.

The CDR3 loop spans 15 amino acids. With V trimmed by 4 bases and J by 8 bases, 12 bases remained unmatched. Germline assignment: CDR1 SGDLS and CDR2 YYNGEE. By quantitative 5'-RACE with molecular barcodes, the TCR beta libraries were made. MiXCR, applied by TCRdb to the 5' RACE reads, yields one record per CDR3 protein. The table has roughly 700,000 distinct CDR3 sequences, roughly 20% seen once. The V call is TRBV9, the J call TRBJ2-1, with 7 positions matching TRBD2. The sequenced sample consisted of blood, either unsorted or a sorted T cell fraction (not recorded which). The clonotype comes from a male donor with ankylosing spondylitis. The CDR3 DNA reads TGTGCCAGCAGCTTAGCTAGCGGTGGTGGGGATGAGCAGTTCTTC. This gives the protein CASSLASGGGDEQFF.